Given below is one T cell receptor beta chain in context. This sample was taken from a study of blood T cell repertoires in COVID-19. Germline V lookup: CDR1 GTSNPN, CDR2 SVGIG (reference sequence). The V and J ends lost 4 bases and 0 bases respectively, with 19 bases between them. The CDR3 has 17 residues. Original data processing: Cell counts per sample came from amplifying reference gene primers. Profiling relied on immunoSEQ multiplex PCR, and the TCRdb table lists in-frame clones only, not all of them. V, J and clone size are those of that table, while D and trimming were read from the DNA. Of about 140,000 clones in the sample, 78% were seen once.

The clonotype comes from a woman aged 55-69 years with acute or convalescent COVID-19. The source material was peripheral blood. This chain joins TRBV30 and TRBJ2-1, with D possibly matching TRBD2 (5 bases). The CDR3 coding sequence is TGTGCCTGGAAGGACTTTATCTCTGATAGCTCCTACAATGAGCAGTTCTTC. Amino acids: CAWKDFISDSSYNEQFF.